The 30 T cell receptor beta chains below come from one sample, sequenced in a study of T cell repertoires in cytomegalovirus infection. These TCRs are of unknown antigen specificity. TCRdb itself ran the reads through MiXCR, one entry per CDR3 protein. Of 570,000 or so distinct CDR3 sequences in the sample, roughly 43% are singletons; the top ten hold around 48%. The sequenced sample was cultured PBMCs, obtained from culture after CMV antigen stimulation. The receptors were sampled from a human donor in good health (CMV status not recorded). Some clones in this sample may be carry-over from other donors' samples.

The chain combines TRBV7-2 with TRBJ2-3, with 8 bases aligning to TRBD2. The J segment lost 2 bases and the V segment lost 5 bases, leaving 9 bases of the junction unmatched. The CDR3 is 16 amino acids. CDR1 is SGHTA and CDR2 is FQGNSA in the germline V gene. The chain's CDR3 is CASSLSGGPLTDTQYF. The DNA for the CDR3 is TGTGCCAGCAGCCTATCGGGGGGGCCTCTCACAGATACGCAGTATTTT.

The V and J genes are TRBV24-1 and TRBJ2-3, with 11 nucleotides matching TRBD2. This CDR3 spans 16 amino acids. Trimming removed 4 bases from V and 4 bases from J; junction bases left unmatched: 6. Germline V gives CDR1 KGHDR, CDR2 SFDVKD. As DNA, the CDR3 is TGTGCCACCAGTGACCCCGGGACTAGCGGATCAGATACGCAGTATTTT. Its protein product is CATSDPGTSGSDTQYF.

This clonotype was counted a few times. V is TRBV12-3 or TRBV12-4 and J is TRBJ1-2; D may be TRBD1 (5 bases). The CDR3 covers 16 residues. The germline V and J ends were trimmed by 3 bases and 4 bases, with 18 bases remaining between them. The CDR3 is CASSFSIGALGYGYTF. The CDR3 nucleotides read TGTGCCAGCAGTTTTTCGATCGGGGCCCTGGGCTATGGCTACACCTTC.

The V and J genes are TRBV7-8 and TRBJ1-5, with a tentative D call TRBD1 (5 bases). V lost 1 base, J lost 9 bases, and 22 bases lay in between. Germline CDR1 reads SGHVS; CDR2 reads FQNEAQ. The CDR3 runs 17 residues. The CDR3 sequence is CASSLVRVPGPRSPQHF. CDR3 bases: TGTGCCAGCAGCTTAGTGAGGGTCCCGGGACCCCGGTCGCCCCAGCATTTT. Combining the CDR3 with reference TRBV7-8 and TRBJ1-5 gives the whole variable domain GAGVSQSPRYKVAKRGQDVALRCDPISGHVSLFWYQQALGQGPEFLTYFQNEAQLDKSGLPSDRFFAERPEGSVSTLKIQRTQQEDSAVYLCASSLVRVPGPRSPQHFGDGTRLSIL.

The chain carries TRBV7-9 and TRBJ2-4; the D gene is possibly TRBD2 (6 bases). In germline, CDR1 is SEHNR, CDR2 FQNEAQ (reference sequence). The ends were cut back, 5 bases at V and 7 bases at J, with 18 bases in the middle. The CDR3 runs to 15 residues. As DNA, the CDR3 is TGTGCCAGCAGCCGACAGCCCATAAGCGGGAACATTCAGTACTTC. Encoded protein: CASSRQPISGNIQYF.

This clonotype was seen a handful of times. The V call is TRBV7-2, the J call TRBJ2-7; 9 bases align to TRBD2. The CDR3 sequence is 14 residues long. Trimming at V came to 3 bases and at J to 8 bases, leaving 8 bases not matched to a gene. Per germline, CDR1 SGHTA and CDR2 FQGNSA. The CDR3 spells CASSFRREGLKQYF. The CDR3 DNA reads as TGTGCCAGCAGCTTCAGGCGGGAGGGCCTCAAGCAGTACTTC.

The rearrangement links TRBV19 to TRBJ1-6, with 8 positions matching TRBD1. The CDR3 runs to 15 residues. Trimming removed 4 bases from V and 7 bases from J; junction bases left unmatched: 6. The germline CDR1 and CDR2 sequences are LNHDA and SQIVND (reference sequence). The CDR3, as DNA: TGTGCCAGTAGTACCGGGACAGGAGGGAATTCACCCCTCCACTTT. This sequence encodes CASSTGTGGNSPLHF. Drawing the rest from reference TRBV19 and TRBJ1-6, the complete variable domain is DGGITQSPKYLFRKEGQNVTLSCEQNLNHDAMYWYRQDPGQGLRLIYYSQIVNDFQKGDIAEGYSVSREKKESFPLTVTSAQKNPTAFYLCASSTGTGGNSPLHFGNGTRLTVT.

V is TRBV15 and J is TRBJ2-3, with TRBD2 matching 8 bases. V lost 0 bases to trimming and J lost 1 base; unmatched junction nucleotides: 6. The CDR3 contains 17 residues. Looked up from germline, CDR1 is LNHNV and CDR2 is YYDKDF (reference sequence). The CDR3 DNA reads TGTGCCACCAGCAGAGATCTTGGGCGGGAGGGCACAGATACGCAGTATTTT. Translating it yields CATSRDLGREGTDTQYF.

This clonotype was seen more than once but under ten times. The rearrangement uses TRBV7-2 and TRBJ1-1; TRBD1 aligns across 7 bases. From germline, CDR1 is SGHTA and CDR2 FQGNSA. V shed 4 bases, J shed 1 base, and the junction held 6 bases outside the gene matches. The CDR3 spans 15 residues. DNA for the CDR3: TGTGCCAGCAGCTCCCTGACAGGGAGGAACACTGAAGCTTTCTTT. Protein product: CASSSLTGRNTEAFF.

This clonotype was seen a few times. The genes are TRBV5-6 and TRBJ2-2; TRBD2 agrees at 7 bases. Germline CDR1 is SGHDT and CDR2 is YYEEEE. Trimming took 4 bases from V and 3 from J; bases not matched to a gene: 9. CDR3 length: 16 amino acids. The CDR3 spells CASSPGGVRDTGELFF. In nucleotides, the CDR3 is TGTGCCAGCAGCCCTGGGGGGGTTCGGGACACCGGGGAGCTGTTTTTT.

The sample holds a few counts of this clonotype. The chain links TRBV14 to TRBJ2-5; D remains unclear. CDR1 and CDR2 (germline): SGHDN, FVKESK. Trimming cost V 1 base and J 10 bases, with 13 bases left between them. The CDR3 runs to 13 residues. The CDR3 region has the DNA TGTGCCAGCAGCCAAGGGCAGCATGATGTCCAGTACTTC. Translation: CASSQGQHDVQYF.

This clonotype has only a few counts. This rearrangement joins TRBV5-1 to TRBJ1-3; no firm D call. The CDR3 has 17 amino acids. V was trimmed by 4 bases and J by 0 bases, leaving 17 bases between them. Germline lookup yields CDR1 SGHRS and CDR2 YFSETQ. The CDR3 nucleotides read TGCGCCAGCAGCCTTGCCGGTGGAGGGAACTCTGGAAACACCATATATTTT. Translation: CASSLAGGGNSGNTIYF.

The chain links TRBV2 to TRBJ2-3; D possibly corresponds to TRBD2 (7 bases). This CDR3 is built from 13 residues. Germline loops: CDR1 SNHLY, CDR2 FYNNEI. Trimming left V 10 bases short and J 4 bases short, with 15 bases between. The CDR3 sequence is CATGAGQADTQYF. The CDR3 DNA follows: TGTGCCACCGGAGCGGGACAAGCAGATACGCAGTATTTT.

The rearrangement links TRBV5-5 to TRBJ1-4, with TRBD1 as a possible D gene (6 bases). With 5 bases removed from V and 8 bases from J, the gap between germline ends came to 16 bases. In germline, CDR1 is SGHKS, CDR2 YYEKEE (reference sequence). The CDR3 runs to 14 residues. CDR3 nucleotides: TGTGCCAGCAGTCGGGGGGGGCCGACCGAAAAACTGTTTTTT. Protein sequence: CASSRGGPTEKLFF.

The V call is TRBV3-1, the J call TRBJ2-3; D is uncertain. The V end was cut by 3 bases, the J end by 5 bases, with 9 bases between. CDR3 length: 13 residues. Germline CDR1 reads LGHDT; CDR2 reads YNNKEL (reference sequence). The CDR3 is CASSQVYRDTQYF. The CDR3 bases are TGTGCCAGCAGCCAGGTGTATCGAGATACGCAGTATTTT.

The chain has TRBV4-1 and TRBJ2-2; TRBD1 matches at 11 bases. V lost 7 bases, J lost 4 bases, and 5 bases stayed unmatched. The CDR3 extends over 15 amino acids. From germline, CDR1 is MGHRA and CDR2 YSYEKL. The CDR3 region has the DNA TGCGCCAGCAAAGGGACAGGGGGACCCACCGGGGAGCTGTTTTTT. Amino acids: CASKGTGGPTGELFF.

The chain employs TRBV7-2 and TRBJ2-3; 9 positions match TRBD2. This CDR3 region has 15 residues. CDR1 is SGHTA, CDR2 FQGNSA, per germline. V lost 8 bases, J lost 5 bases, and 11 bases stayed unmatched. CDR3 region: CASGIAGEGGDTQYF. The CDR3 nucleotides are TGTGCCAGCGGAATAGCGGGAGAAGGAGGAGATACGCAGTATTTT.

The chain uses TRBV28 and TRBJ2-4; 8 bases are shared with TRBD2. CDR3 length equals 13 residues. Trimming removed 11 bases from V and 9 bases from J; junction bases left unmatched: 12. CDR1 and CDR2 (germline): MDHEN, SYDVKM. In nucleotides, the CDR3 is TGTGCCTCTAACACGGGGGGGTACGCCATTCAGTACTTC. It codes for CASNTGGYAIQYF.

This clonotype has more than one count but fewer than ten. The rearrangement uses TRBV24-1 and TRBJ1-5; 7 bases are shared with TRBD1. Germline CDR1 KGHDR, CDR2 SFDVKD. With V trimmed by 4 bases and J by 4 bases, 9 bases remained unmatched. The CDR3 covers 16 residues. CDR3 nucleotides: TGTGCCACCAGTGACTCGACAGGGTTTCAGAATCAGCCCCAGCATTTT. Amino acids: CATSDSTGFQNQPQHF.

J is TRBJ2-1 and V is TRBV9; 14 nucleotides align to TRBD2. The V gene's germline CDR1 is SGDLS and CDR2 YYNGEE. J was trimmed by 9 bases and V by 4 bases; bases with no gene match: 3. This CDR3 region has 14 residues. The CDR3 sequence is CASSRLAGGLEQFF. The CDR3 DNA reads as TGTGCCAGCAGCAGACTAGCGGGGGGGCTTGAGCAGTTCTTC.

The CDR3 here is CSVGREDYGYTF. CDR3 bases: TGCAGCGTTGGCAGGGAGGACTATGGCTACACCTTC. The V and J genes are TRBV29-1 and TRBJ1-2; TRBD1 is a possible D gene (5 bases). CDR1 is SQVTM and CDR2 is ANQGSEA in the germline V gene. There are 12 residues in the CDR3. The V end was cut by 4 bases, the J end by 3 bases, with 9 bases between.

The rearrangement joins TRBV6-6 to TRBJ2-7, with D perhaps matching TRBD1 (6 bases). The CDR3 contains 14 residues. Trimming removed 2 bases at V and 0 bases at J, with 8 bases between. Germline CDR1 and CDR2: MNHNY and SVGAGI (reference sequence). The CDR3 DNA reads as TGTGCCAGCAGTTACCAGGGGACCTCCTACGAGCAGTACTTC. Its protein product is CASSYQGTSYEQYF.

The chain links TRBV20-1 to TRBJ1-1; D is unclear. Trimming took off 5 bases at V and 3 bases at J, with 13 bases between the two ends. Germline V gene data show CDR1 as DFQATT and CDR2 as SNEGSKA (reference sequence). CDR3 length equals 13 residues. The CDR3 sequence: CSAGRAGDTEAFF. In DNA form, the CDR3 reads TGCAGTGCTGGCCGGGCCGGGGACACTGAAGCTTTCTTT.

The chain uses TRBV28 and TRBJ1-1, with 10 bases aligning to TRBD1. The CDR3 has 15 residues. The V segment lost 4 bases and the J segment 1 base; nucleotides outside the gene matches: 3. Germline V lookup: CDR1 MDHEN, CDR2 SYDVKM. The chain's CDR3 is CASSWDRGWNTEAFF. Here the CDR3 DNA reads TGTGCCAGCAGTTGGGACAGGGGATGGAACACTGAAGCTTTCTTT. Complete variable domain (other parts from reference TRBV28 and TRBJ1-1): DVKVTQSSRYLVKRTGEKVFLECVQDMDHENMFWYRQDPGLGLRLIYFSYDVKMKEKGDIPEGYSVSREKKERFSLILESASTNQTSMYLCASSWDRGWNTEAFFGQGTRLTVV.

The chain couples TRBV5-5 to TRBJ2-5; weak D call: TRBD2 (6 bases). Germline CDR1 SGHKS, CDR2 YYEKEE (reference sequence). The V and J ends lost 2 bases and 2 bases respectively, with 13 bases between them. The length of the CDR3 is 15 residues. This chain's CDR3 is CASSLGGKGQETQYF. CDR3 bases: TGTGCCAGCAGCTTAGGCGGGAAAGGGCAAGAGACCCAGTACTTC.

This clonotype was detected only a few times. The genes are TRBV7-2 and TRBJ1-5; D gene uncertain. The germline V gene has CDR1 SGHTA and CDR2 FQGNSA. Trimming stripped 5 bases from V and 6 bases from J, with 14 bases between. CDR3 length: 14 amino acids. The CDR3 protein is CASSPTRVGQPQHF. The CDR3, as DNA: TGTGCCAGCAGCCCCACGAGGGTTGGTCAGCCCCAGCATTTT.

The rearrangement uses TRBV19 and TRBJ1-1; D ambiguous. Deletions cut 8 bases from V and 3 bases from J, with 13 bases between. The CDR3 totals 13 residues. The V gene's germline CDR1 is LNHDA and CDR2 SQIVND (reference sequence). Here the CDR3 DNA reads TGTGCCAGTCGGTCGGGGAGGGACACTGAAGCTTTCTTT. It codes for CASRSGRDTEAFF.

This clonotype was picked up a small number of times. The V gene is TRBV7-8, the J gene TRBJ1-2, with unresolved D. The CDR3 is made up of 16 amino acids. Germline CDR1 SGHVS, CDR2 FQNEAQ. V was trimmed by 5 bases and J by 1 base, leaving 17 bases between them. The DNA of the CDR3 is TGTGCCAGCAGCCCCTCGTCTAGACGCAATAACTATGGCTACACCTTC. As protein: CASSPSSRRNNYGYTF.

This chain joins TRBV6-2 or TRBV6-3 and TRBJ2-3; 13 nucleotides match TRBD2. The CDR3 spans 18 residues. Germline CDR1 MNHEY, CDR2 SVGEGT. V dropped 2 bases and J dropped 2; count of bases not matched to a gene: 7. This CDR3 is CASSYPGLAGISTDTQYF. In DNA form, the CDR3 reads TGTGCCAGCAGTTACCCGGGACTAGCGGGAATTTCCACAGATACGCAGTATTTT.

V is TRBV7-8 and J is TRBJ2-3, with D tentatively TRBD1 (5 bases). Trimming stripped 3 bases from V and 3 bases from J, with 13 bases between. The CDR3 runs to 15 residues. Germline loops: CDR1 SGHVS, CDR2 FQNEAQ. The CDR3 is CASSFGRVGTDTQYF. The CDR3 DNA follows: TGTGCCAGCAGCTTCGGCAGGGTAGGGACAGATACGCAGTATTTT.